Listed below are T cell receptor beta chains from one sample, sequenced in a study of shared clonotypes between healthy human individuals. Data came from immunoSEQ multiplex PCR; TCRdb stores just in-frame clones and leaves some out. The profile shows about 2.4 million clones, roughly 93% of them singletons. The specimen sequenced was naive CD4+ T cells from PBMCs. These receptors were obtained from a man aged 18 to 29 in good health. Some clones in this sample may be carry-over from other donors' samples. Each CDR3 is given with its conserved first and last residue. The D gene is left open where the match is weak. The listing skips clone size in some rows; elsewhere it reads once, few, many or a size class.

V gene: TRBV28; J gene: TRBJ1-5; clone size: once; D gene: -; CDR3 DNA: TGTGCCAGCAGAAGGACGGGCGGCAATCAGCCCCAGCATTTT; CDR3 protein: CASRRTGGNQPQHF
V gene: TRBV7-9; J gene: TRBJ1-2; clone size: -; D gene: -; CDR3 DNA: TGTGCCAGCAGCTTAGGGGACTTGAGAGGGGTTGGCTACACCTTC; CDR3 protein: CASSLGDLRGVGYTF
V gene: TRBV6-5; J gene: TRBJ2-1; clone size: -; D gene: -; CDR3 DNA: TGTGCCAGCAGGGGACCCCTAGACAATGAGCAGTTCTTC; CDR3 protein: CASRGPLDNEQFF
V gene: TRBV7-7; J gene: TRBJ2-2; clone size: -; D gene: -; CDR3 DNA: TGTGCCAGCACCCGGGGGAGCCCAACCACGAACACCGGGGAGCTGTTTTTT; CDR3 protein: CASTRGSPTTNTGELFF
V gene: TRBV19; J gene: TRBJ2-5; clone size: few; D gene: -; CDR3 DNA: TGTGCCAGTAGTATAAGTTGGGGTAGGGAGACCCAGTACTTC; CDR3 protein: CASSISWGRETQYF
V gene: TRBV5-4; J gene: TRBJ2-3; clone size: -; D gene: -; CDR3 DNA: TGTGCCAGCCTACCCAGGGACTCCCGAGGTGGGACGCAGTATTTT; CDR3 protein: CASLPRDSRGGTQYF
V gene: TRBV28; J gene: TRBJ2-2; clone size: -; D gene: TRBD2; CDR3 DNA: TGTGCCAGCAGTCCGGGGGGAACGAACACCGGGGAGCTGTTTTTT; CDR3 protein: CASSPGGTNTGELFF
V gene: TRBV4-1; J gene: TRBJ1-6; clone size: -; D gene: TRBD1; CDR3 DNA: TGCGCCAGCACCACCAGCCCGGGGACAGGGGGCGCTGGGTCACCCCTCCACTTT; CDR3 protein: CASTTSPGTGGAGSPLHF
V gene: TRBV29-1; J gene: TRBJ2-1; clone size: few; D gene: -; CDR3 DNA: TGCAGCGTTTTCTACAATGAGCAGTTCTTC; CDR3 protein: CSVFYNEQFF
V gene: TRBV28; J gene: TRBJ1-1; clone size: -; D gene: TRBD1; CDR3 DNA: TGTGCCAGCAGTTTCTTAGATAAGGGGGCGGTAACTGAAGCTTTCTTT; CDR3 protein: CASSFLDKGAVTEAFF
V gene: TRBV7-2; J gene: TRBJ1-1; clone size: -; D gene: -; CDR3 DNA: TGTGCCAGCAGCTTCCGACAGAACACTGAAGCTTTCTTT; CDR3 protein: CASSFRQNTEAFF
V gene: TRBV10-3; J gene: TRBJ2-1; clone size: -; D gene: -; CDR3 DNA: TGTGCCATCAGTGATTACTACAACAATGAGCAGTTCTTC; CDR3 protein: CAISDYYNNEQFF
V gene: TRBV7-2; J gene: TRBJ2-1; clone size: once; D gene: -; CDR3 DNA: TGTGCCAGCAGCGGTCGTAATGAGCAGTTCTTC; CDR3 protein: CASSGRNEQFF
V gene: TRBV29-1; J gene: TRBJ2-1; clone size: -; D gene: TRBD2; CDR3 DNA: TGCAGCGTTGAAGCGTCACTAGCGGGATATGAGCAGTTCTTC; CDR3 protein: CSVEASLAGYEQFF
V gene: TRBV28; J gene: TRBJ2-1; clone size: -; D gene: TRBD2; CDR3 DNA: TGTGCCAGCAGTTTTAGGATGGGAGCGGGGACCTACAATGAGCAGTTCTTC; CDR3 protein: CASSFRMGAGTYNEQFF
V gene: TRBV2; J gene: TRBJ2-3; clone size: once; D gene: -; CDR3 DNA: TGTGCCAGTTCTGGGGGGGCCCTCACAGATACGCAGTATTTT; CDR3 protein: CASSGGALTDTQYF
V gene: TRBV28; J gene: TRBJ1-3; clone size: -; D gene: -; CDR3 DNA: TGTGCCAGCAGTTTAGGTTTAACACTCAGAAACACCATATATTTT; CDR3 protein: CASSLGLTLRNTIYF
V gene: TRBV18; J gene: TRBJ2-5; clone size: -; D gene: -; CDR3 DNA: TGTGCCAGCTCCAAGGACTTACAAGAGACCCAGTACTTC; CDR3 protein: CASSKDLQETQYF
V gene: TRBV28; J gene: TRBJ2-7; clone size: -; D gene: TRBD2; CDR3 DNA: TGTGCCAGCAGTTTATCTACGACTAGCGGGAGGGCCCAGGGAGGTTACGAGCAGTACTTC; CDR3 protein: CASSLSTTSGRAQGGYEQYF
V gene: TRBV5-1; J gene: TRBJ1-3; clone size: -; D gene: -; CDR3 DNA: TGCGCCAGCAGCCGCCAGGAGAGGGGAGAAGCCACCATATATTTT; CDR3 protein: CASSRQERGEATIYF
V gene: TRBV7-3; J gene: TRBJ2-1; clone size: once; D gene: -; CDR3 DNA: TGTGCCAGCAGCCGAACAGGGTGGGATGAGCAGTTCTTC; CDR3 protein: CASSRTGWDEQFF
V gene: TRBV18; J gene: TRBJ1-1; clone size: -; D gene: TRBD1; CDR3 DNA: TGTGCCAGCTCACAAGGACAGGGGGCAAGGACTGAAGCTTTCTTT; CDR3 protein: CASSQGQGARTEAFF